The rows below give T cell receptor beta chains drawn from one sample of a study of blood T cell repertoires in COVID-19. The method was immunoSEQ multiplex PCR; TCRdb's version includes in-frame clones alone and lacks a portion of them. The sample contains about 300,000 clones, roughly 89% of which appear only once. The sample was peripheral blood. Receptors were obtained from a man aged 35 to 55 with acute or convalescent COVID-19. The CDR3 runs from the conserved cysteine through the conserved F or W. The D gene is left open where the match is weak. Only part of the rows carry a size: once, few, many, or a class if the clone is expanded.

clone size: NA
V gene: TRBV13
J gene: TRBJ2-1
CDR3 length: 17
D gene: TRBD1
CDR3 DNA: TGTGCCAGCAGCTCAACAGGGGGCGGCCCGCCCTACAATGAGCAGTTCTTC
CDR3 protein: CASSSTGGGPPYNEQFF

clone size: few
V gene: TRBV19
J gene: TRBJ1-2
CDR3 length: 13
D gene: NA
CDR3 DNA: TGTGCCAGTAGTCCCCGAGGGATCCTCGGCTACACCTTC
CDR3 protein: CASSPRGILGYTF

clone size: NA
V gene: TRBV7-9
J gene: TRBJ2-7
CDR3 length: 14
D gene: NA
CDR3 DNA: TGTGCCAGCAGCTCGCGAAGATTCTCCTACGAGCAGTACTTC
CDR3 protein: CASSSRRFSYEQYF

clone size: NA
V gene: TRBV2
J gene: TRBJ2-7
CDR3 length: 13
D gene: TRBD1
CDR3 DNA: TGTGCCAGCAGAAACAGGGGATCCTACGAGCAGTACTTC
CDR3 protein: CASRNRGSYEQYF

clone size: NA
V gene: TRBV14
J gene: TRBJ2-1
CDR3 length: 14
D gene: NA
CDR3 DNA: TGTGCCAGCAGCCAAGATGTGGAGGGCCATGAGCAGTTCTTC
CDR3 protein: CASSQDVEGHEQFF

clone size: NA
V gene: TRBV10-1
J gene: TRBJ2-3
CDR3 length: 18
D gene: TRBD2
CDR3 DNA: TGCGCCAGCAGCCTCTATGGGGCTAGCGGGGATGTCACAGATACGCAGTATTTT
CDR3 protein: CASSLYGASGDVTDTQYF

clone size: NA
V gene: TRBV18
J gene: TRBJ1-1
CDR3 length: 14
D gene: NA
CDR3 DNA: TGTGCCAGCTCACCACAGGGGCTTAACACTGAAGCTTTCTTT
CDR3 protein: CASSPQGLNTEAFF

clone size: NA
V gene: TRBV7-3
J gene: TRBJ2-1
CDR3 length: 19
D gene: TRBD2
CDR3 DNA: TGTGCCAGCAGGTTAACTAGCGGGGGACCCTGGGGGTCCTACAATGAGCAGTTCTTC
CDR3 protein: CASRLTSGGPWGSYNEQFF

clone size: few
V gene: TRBV5-1
J gene: TRBJ1-1
CDR3 length: 15
D gene: NA
CDR3 DNA: TGCGCCAGCAGCTTAATGGTTGAGAGTACCACTGAAGCTTTCTTT
CDR3 protein: CASSLMVESTTEAFF

clone size: NA
V gene: TRBV9
J gene: TRBJ2-3
CDR3 length: 16
D gene: TRBD2
CDR3 DNA: TGTGCCAGCACCACTCGCCGGGGGGAGGGGACAGATACGCAGTATTTT
CDR3 protein: CASTTRRGEGTDTQYF

clone size: NA
V gene: TRBV6-5
J gene: TRBJ1-1
CDR3 length: 13
D gene: NA
CDR3 DNA: TGTGCCAGCAGTTCTACCTTCGACTCTGAAGCTTTCTTT
CDR3 protein: CASSSTFDSEAFF

clone size: once
V gene: TRBV9
J gene: TRBJ1-5
CDR3 length: 16
D gene: NA
CDR3 DNA: TGTGCCAGCAGCCCCGGAACGGGGAATAGCAATCAGCCCCAGCATTTT
CDR3 protein: CASSPGTGNSNQPQHF

clone size: NA
V gene: TRBV6-6
J gene: TRBJ1-5
CDR3 length: 12
D gene: NA
CDR3 DNA: TGTGCCAGCAGTGGGCCCAATCAGCCCCAGCATTTT
CDR3 protein: CASSGPNQPQHF

clone size: NA
V gene: TRBV7-8
J gene: TRBJ2-2
CDR3 length: 15
D gene: TRBD1
CDR3 DNA: TGTGCCAGCAGCTTAAACAGGGGGCTAACCGGGGAGCTGTTTTTT
CDR3 protein: CASSLNRGLTGELFF

clone size: NA
V gene: TRBV7-2
J gene: TRBJ2-2
CDR3 length: 13
D gene: NA
CDR3 DNA: TGTGCCAGCAGCGGACAGCCGGCCGGGGAGCTGTTTTTT
CDR3 protein: CASSGQPAGELFF

clone size: NA
V gene: TRBV7-3
J gene: TRBJ2-1
CDR3 length: 15
D gene: TRBD2
CDR3 DNA: TGTGCCAGCAGCTTAGGTGCGACTAGCGCCAATGAGCAGTTCTTC
CDR3 protein: CASSLGATSANEQFF

clone size: once
V gene: TRBV18
J gene: TRBJ1-3
CDR3 length: 17
D gene: NA
CDR3 DNA: TGTGCCAGCTCTCAAACGGCGGCAGGGCCCTCTGGAAACACCATATATTTT
CDR3 protein: CASSQTAAGPSGNTIYF

clone size: NA
V gene: TRBV6-6
J gene: TRBJ1-5
CDR3 length: 13
D gene: NA
CDR3 DNA: TGTGCCAGCAGTCCTCTAGGAGGGCAGCCCCAGCATTTT
CDR3 protein: CASSPLGGQPQHF

clone size: NA
V gene: TRBV5-4
J gene: TRBJ2-1
CDR3 length: 16
D gene: NA
CDR3 DNA: TGTGCCAGCAGCCGAAATGGGCAGGGGTTCTACAATGAGCAGTTCTTC
CDR3 protein: CASSRNGQGFYNEQFF

clone size: NA
V gene: TRBV27
J gene: TRBJ2-7
CDR3 length: 14
D gene: NA
CDR3 DNA: TGTGCCAGCAGTTTCCGACAGGAACGGGACGAGCAGTACTTC
CDR3 protein: CASSFRQERDEQYF

clone size: NA
V gene: TRBV18
J gene: TRBJ2-2
CDR3 length: 17
D gene: TRBD1
CDR3 DNA: TGTGCCAGCTCACTACGGGCGACAGGGCCATACACCGGGGAGCTGTTTTTT
CDR3 protein: CASSLRATGPYTGELFF

clone size: once
V gene: TRBV12-3/TRBV12-4
J gene: TRBJ1-6
CDR3 length: 11
D gene: NA
CDR3 DNA: TGTGCCAGCAGTAATACTGCTTCCCTCCACTTT
CDR3 protein: CASSNTASLHF

clone size: once
V gene: TRBV7-8
J gene: TRBJ1-2
CDR3 length: 13
D gene: NA
CDR3 DNA: TGTGCCAGCAGTGCGGGCTTTGACTATGGCTACACCTTC
CDR3 protein: CASSAGFDYGYTF

clone size: once
V gene: TRBV6-6
J gene: TRBJ1-4
CDR3 length: 16
D gene: TRBD1
CDR3 DNA: TGTGCCAGCAGTTCCCGGCTGGGGACAGGGGACGAAAAACTGTTTTTT
CDR3 protein: CASSSRLGTGDEKLFF

clone size: once
V gene: TRBV7-2
J gene: TRBJ2-3
CDR3 length: 14
D gene: TRBD1
CDR3 DNA: TGTGCCAGCAGTATAACAGGGGGAAAAGATACGCAGTATTTT
CDR3 protein: CASSITGGKDTQYF

clone size: NA
V gene: TRBV6-5
J gene: TRBJ1-1
CDR3 length: 13
D gene: NA
CDR3 DNA: TGTGCCAGCAGTTATCGAACTGACACTGAAGCTTTCTTT
CDR3 protein: CASSYRTDTEAFF

clone size: few
V gene: TRBV10-1
J gene: TRBJ1-2
CDR3 length: 15
D gene: TRBD1
CDR3 DNA: TGCGCCAGCCGCGGATGGACAGGGGAAAACTATGGCTACACCTTC
CDR3 protein: CASRGWTGENYGYTF

clone size: NA
V gene: TRBV5-1
J gene: TRBJ2-3
CDR3 length: 16
D gene: NA
CDR3 DNA: TGCGCCAGCAGCTTGTATGGGGGGGCAAGCACAGATACGCAGTATTTT
CDR3 protein: CASSLYGGASTDTQYF

clone size: NA
V gene: TRBV4-2
J gene: TRBJ1-1
CDR3 length: 16
D gene: NA
CDR3 DNA: TGTGCCAGCAGCCGACTAGTGGGGGGGATGAACACTGAAGCTTTCTTT
CDR3 protein: CASSRLVGGMNTEAFF

clone size: NA
V gene: TRBV13
J gene: TRBJ2-4
CDR3 length: 13
D gene: TRBD1
CDR3 DNA: TGTGCCAGCAGCCAACAGGGGGTTAACATTCAGTACTTC
CDR3 protein: CASSQQGVNIQYF

clone size: NA
V gene: TRBV5-1
J gene: TRBJ2-1
CDR3 length: 16
D gene: NA
CDR3 DNA: TGCGCCAGCAGACGGACCACAGGGAGCTCCTACAATGAGCAGTTCTTC
CDR3 protein: CASRRTTGSSYNEQFF

clone size: NA
V gene: TRBV6-5
J gene: TRBJ1-2
CDR3 length: 14
D gene: TRBD1
CDR3 DNA: TGTGCCAGCAGTTACCAGACAGGGGAGGACGGCTACACCTTC
CDR3 protein: CASSYQTGEDGYTF

clone size: NA
V gene: TRBV5-1
J gene: TRBJ2-7
CDR3 length: 12
D gene: NA
CDR3 DNA: TGCGCCAGCAGCTTTGGAGGCTACGAGCAGTACTTC
CDR3 protein: CASSFGGYEQYF

clone size: NA
V gene: TRBV12-5
J gene: TRBJ1-5
CDR3 length: 15
D gene: NA
CDR3 DNA: TGTGCTAGTGGTTCCCGGGATTTTAGCAATCAGCCCCAGCATTTT
CDR3 protein: CASGSRDFSNQPQHF

clone size: NA
V gene: TRBV19
J gene: TRBJ1-5
CDR3 length: 16
D gene: TRBD1
CDR3 DNA: TGTGCCAGTAGTATCCCTCCGGGACAGGGGGATCAGCCCCAGCATTTT
CDR3 protein: CASSIPPGQGDQPQHF

clone size: NA
V gene: TRBV5-1
J gene: TRBJ2-2
CDR3 length: 13
D gene: NA
CDR3 DNA: TGCGCCAGCAGCTTCGGGAACACCGGGGAGCTGTTTTTT
CDR3 protein: CASSFGNTGELFF

clone size: NA
V gene: TRBV12-3/TRBV12-4
J gene: TRBJ1-3
CDR3 length: 13
D gene: NA
CDR3 DNA: TGTGCCAGCAGTTTGGAACAGGCTGGCACCATATATTTT
CDR3 protein: CASSLEQAGTIYF

clone size: NA
V gene: TRBV2
J gene: TRBJ1-1
CDR3 length: 13
D gene: NA
CDR3 DNA: TGTGCCAGCAGGCCGTTCCGGGGCACTGAAGCTTTCTTT
CDR3 protein: CASRPFRGTEAFF

clone size: NA
V gene: TRBV6-6
J gene: TRBJ2-1
CDR3 length: 16
D gene: NA
CDR3 DNA: TGTGCCAGCAGTTACGTTGGGGGGATTCGATTCTATGAGCAGTTCTTC
CDR3 protein: CASSYVGGIRFYEQFF

clone size: NA
V gene: TRBV30
J gene: TRBJ2-2
CDR3 length: 14
D gene: NA
CDR3 DNA: TGTGCCTGTAGGCTGGGGGAGGTAACCGGGGAGCTGTTTTTT
CDR3 protein: CACRLGEVTGELFF

clone size: NA
V gene: TRBV6-6
J gene: TRBJ1-5
CDR3 length: 15
D gene: NA
CDR3 DNA: TGTGCCAGCATTGTGAACAGGGATGGCAATCAGCCCCAGCATTTT
CDR3 protein: CASIVNRDGNQPQHF

clone size: few
V gene: TRBV5-1
J gene: TRBJ1-2
CDR3 length: 13
D gene: TRBD1
CDR3 DNA: TGCGCCAGCAGCTGGGGGACAGGGCAAGGCTACACCTTC
CDR3 protein: CASSWGTGQGYTF